This passage covers 5 T cell receptor beta chains from one sample sequenced in a study of OX40 agonist ivuxolimab in advanced cancers. Generated by immunoSEQ multiplex PCR, the TCRdb table keeps only in-frame clones and is missing some. In the table there are approximately 74,000 clones, around 91% of which are singletons. The input for sequencing was CD4+ or CD8+ T cells sorted from blood, taken in a trial of the OX40 agonist ivuxolimab. The origin of the receptors is an adult with an advanced solid tumor such as melanoma, head and neck, liver or kidney cancer.

The chain has TRBV28 and TRBJ1-5; tentatively, D is TRBD1 (5 bases). Deletions cut 5 bases from V and 6 bases from J, with 11 bases between. Germline assignment: CDR1 MDHEN and CDR2 SYDVKM. The CDR3 covers 13 residues. The CDR3 coding sequence is TGTGCCAGCAGTCCAAGCGGGGCTCAGCCCCAGCATTTT. Its protein product is CASSPSGAQPQHF.

The chain couples TRBV5-4 to TRBJ2-2; D is possibly TRBD2 (6 bases). V lost 4 bases to trimming and J lost 0 bases, with 10 bases between them. There are 15 residues in the CDR3. In germline, CDR1 is SGHNT, CDR2 YYREEE (reference sequence). CDR3 sequence reads: CASSLAPTNTGELFF. CDR3 nucleotide sequence: TGTGCCAGCAGCCTAGCGCCTACGAACACCGGGGAGCTGTTTTTT.

The rearrangement joins TRBV12-1 to TRBJ1-4; the table assigns TRBD1, which was not confirmed against the DNA. TRBV12-1 is termed a pseudogene. The CDR3 loop spans 16 amino acids. CDR3 DNA: TGTGCCAGCAGCTTGCCCCCGGGACAGTCAAATGAAAAACTGTTTTTT. Its translation: CASSLPPGQSNEKLFF.

The DNA of the CDR3 is TGTGCCAGCAGCCTGGGGGGAAGGGAGACCCAGTACTTC. Protein sequence: CASSLGGRETQYF. The chain uses TRBV5-4 and TRBJ2-5; perhaps TRBD2 as D (6 bases). The V end was cut by 4 bases, the J end by 5 bases, with 12 bases between. CDR1 and CDR2 from the germline V gene are SGHNT and YYREEE (reference sequence). The CDR3 runs to 13 residues.

This clone has just a few counts. The chain employs TRBV28 and TRBJ1-5; D uncertain. Germline V gene lookup returns CDR1 MDHEN and CDR2 SYDVKM. The CDR3 has 12 amino acids. V lost 4 bases, J lost 4 bases, and 5 bases lay in between. The CDR3 DNA follows: TGTGCCAGCAGTTCAGCGAATCAGCCCCAGCATTTT. It codes for CASSSANQPQHF.